This T cell receptor (beta chain) emerged from a study of identical twins. TCRdb independently ran MiXCR on the 5' RACE reads; one entry per CDR3 protein. The table shows 1.5 million to 2 million distinct CDR3 sequences, with less than 40% occurring only once. Germline lookup yields CDR1 MGHRA and CDR2 YSYEKL. V lost 0 bases and J lost 2, with 11 bases in between. There are 15 residues in the CDR3. The chain combines TRBV4-1 with TRBJ2-7, with D perhaps TRBD2 (6 bases). Sequenced input: cord blood. The source of this sequence is a newborn girl in good health. The CDR3 loop reads CASSQDHLATYEQYF. The CDR3 DNA reads TGCGCCAGCAGCCAAGATCACCTAGCGACCTACGAGCAGTACTTC.